This T cell receptor (beta chain) was sequenced for a study of T cells in localized non-small cell lung cancer. Study outcomes and limitations: In the blood, greater T cell density corresponded to longer overall survival. Uninvolved neighboring lung showed the greatest T cell clonality, exceeding tumor. Out of the top 100 tumor clones, a median approximately 57 were seen in adjacent lung.

Notes on this clone: Its antigen is currently unknown.

Produced via immunoSEQ multiplex PCR; TCRdb's table is partial and in-frame only. The table includes around 79,000 clones, about 78% detected once. The sample was PBMCs, taken before any cancer treatment. The receptor was isolated from a man between 40 and 70 years old with stage II squamous cell lung carcinoma.

The CDR3 DNA reads as TGTGCCTGGAGTACTCGCGGACAGGGATCCTATGGCTACACCTTC. It codes for CAWSTRGQGSYGYTF. The rearrangement links TRBV30 to TRBJ1-2; 8 nucleotides align to TRBD1. The CDR3 runs to 15 residues. The germline V gene encodes CDR1 GTSNPN and CDR2 SVGIG (reference sequence). V lost 2 bases and J lost 4; bases outside the gene matches: 9. Supplemented by reference TRBV30 and TRBJ1-2, the full variable domain reads SQTIHQWPATLVQPVGSPLSLECTVEGTSNPNLYWYRQAAGRGLQLLFYSVGIGQISSEVPQNLSASRPQDRQFILSSKKLLLSDSGFYLCAWSTRGQGSYGYTFGSGTRLTVV.